The rows below give T cell receptor beta chains drawn from one sample of a study of T-cell memory formation after mild COVID-19. TCRdb re-called the 5' RACE reads through MiXCR, storing one row per CDR3 protein. Here the sample spans fewer than 400,000 distinct CDR3 sequences, roughly 15% being singletons. The sequenced sample was PBMCs or a T cell subset sorted from them (not recorded which). The receptors were gathered from a man younger than 30 who had mild COVID-19 (a few samples of this study predate the infection). Cell type and time point are not known. The CDR3 runs from the conserved cysteine through the conserved F or W. The order of the fields is V gene, CDR3 protein.

v_call: TRBV4-3
cdr3_aa: CASSQEGWETQYF

v_call: TRBV28
cdr3_aa: CASSRPITSVHEQFF

v_call: TRBV24-1
cdr3_aa: CATSEPGRVEQFF

v_call: TRBV4-1
cdr3_aa: CASSKSGGNTGELFF

v_call: TRBV5-1
cdr3_aa: CASSDSRSEAFF

v_call: TRBV20-1
cdr3_aa: CSATGGAPETQYF

v_call: TRBV7-2
cdr3_aa: CASSLEYGELFF

v_call: TRBV10-3
cdr3_aa: CAISLLGALNTEAFF

v_call: TRBV10-3
cdr3_aa: CAISDQGGVGIQYF

v_call: TRBV7-2
cdr3_aa: CASSTDITAHEQYF

v_call: TRBV5-1
cdr3_aa: CASSPGQGQETQYF

v_call: TRBV6-6
cdr3_aa: CASSYGMYYGYTF

v_call: TRBV27
cdr3_aa: CASSSRGRQTEAFF

v_call: TRBV4-3
cdr3_aa: CASSQGGELFF

v_call: TRBV4-3
cdr3_aa: CASSQERGRGSYNEQFF

v_call: TRBV7-7
cdr3_aa: CASSYAAGGTDTQYF

v_call: TRBV11-2
cdr3_aa: CASSLEPAGPKIWVEAFF

v_call: TRBV14
cdr3_aa: CASSQVWQGLNQPQHF

v_call: TRBV7-3
cdr3_aa: CASSLTGDLQETQYF

v_call: TRBV28
cdr3_aa: CASDYRGYGYTF

v_call: TRBV7-2
cdr3_aa: CASTKGRGGRDEQFF

v_call: TRBV10-3
cdr3_aa: CAISDRVRGSPLHF

v_call: TRBV7-9
cdr3_aa: CASSFDRVDNYGYTF

v_call: TRBV2
cdr3_aa: CASSATLEGPTF

v_call: TRBV6-5
cdr3_aa: CASREGLNGELFF

v_call: TRBV18
cdr3_aa: CASSPPGSANEQFF

v_call: TRBV10-3
cdr3_aa: CAISESYRSYEQYF